This entry describes one TCR beta chain. Its antigen is as yet unknown. Researchers used the Oncomine TCR Beta short-read assay to sequence DNA from cultured CD4+ T cells. Each CDR3 protein is one row after TCRdb ran MiXCR on the PCR reads. The data hold approximately 14,000 distinct CDR3 sequences, with roughly 30% observed a single time. This sample was included in a study of vaccination and CD4 T cells after COVID-19. Study-level information: Overlapping peptides covering the spike proteins of SARS-CoV-2, HCoV-NL63, HCoV-OC43 and HCoV-229E were added to stimulate cells. General study findings and limits: In convalescent patients, 304 of 307 vaccine-specific clones were mono-reactive for SARS-CoV-2 spike.

Treatment defined: roughly 11-day PBMC culture with coronavirus spike peptide pools or control peptides (ViraFEST assay). The ViraFEST method relied on peptide pools to expand antigen-specific T cells, followed by TCR sequencing. From germline, CDR1 is LGHNT and CDR2 FRNRAP. Between the trimmed V and J ends, which lost 8 bases and 6 bases, there was a span of 14 bases. CDR3 length: 14 amino acids. This receptor was identified in a human donor who had recovered from COVID-19. Sequencing was performed on CD4+ T cells from blood, cultured in vitro. This chain joins TRBV12-5 and TRBJ1-6, with a possible D match to TRBD1 (6 bases). The CDR3 DNA follows: TGTGCTAGTAATTTAGGACAGCTTAATTCACCCCTCCACTTT. Amino acid sequence: CASNLGQLNSPLHF.